The 18 T cell receptor beta chains below were found in one sample sequenced in a study of cytomegalovirus exposure and HLA in healthy donors (dated by TCRdb to 2017 to 2019). Receptor libraries were prepared by the immunoSEQ multiplex PCR assay. For the multiplex PCR, a mixture combining 60 forward primers for TCR Vbeta segments and 13 reverse primers for TCR Jbeta segments was used. The table was pulled from immuneACCESS by TCRdb, which kept in-frame rearrangements only. Such tables lose some clones; where checked, under half of the loss comes from unresolved V genes, and the rest has no known cause. The table for this sample lists roughly 150,000 clones; more than 75% of them were counted only once. 2% to 2.5% of the sample lies in the top ten. Sample: PBMCs. The receptors stem from a woman aged 18-29 years in good health and CMV-seronegative.

A few counts support this clone. This chain joins TRBV5-1 and TRBJ2-1; 9 nucleotides line up with TRBD2. This CDR3 comprises 16 residues. The germline CDR1 and CDR2 sequences are SGHRS and YFSETQ. The trim removed 1 base at V and 8 bases at J, leaving 10 bases unmatched. The CDR3 spells CASSLFAASGADEQFF. The CDR3 region has the DNA TGCGCCAGCAGCTTGTTCGCAGCTAGCGGGGCGGATGAGCAGTTCTTC.

Comments on this clone: The sample carries other DNA sequences with the same CDR3. The CDR3 sequence is CASSLQETQYF. The CDR3 nucleotides read TGCGCCAGCAGCCTACAAGAGACCCAGTACTTC. The chain is built from TRBV5-1 and TRBJ2-5; no clear D. CDR1 and CDR2 from the germline V gene are SGHRS and YFSETQ. The CDR3 is 11 residues long. Trimming left V 4 bases short and J 2 bases short, with 3 bases between.

The rearrangement joins TRBV7-2 to TRBJ1-2; TRBD1 aligns across 8 bases. V trimming: 4 bases; J trimming: 3 bases; junction bases outside the gene matches: 7. This CDR3 contains 15 residues. CDR1 is SGHTA, CDR2 FQGNSA, per germline. This CDR3 is CASSSDRAGDYGYTF. CDR3 in DNA: TGTGCCAGCAGCTCGGACAGGGCAGGTGACTATGGCTACACCTTC.

The V call is TRBV11-2, the J call TRBJ2-7, with a tentative D call TRBD2 (6 bases). This CDR3 spans 15 amino acids. V was cut by 8 bases and J by 2 bases, with 19 bases left in between. Germline-derived CDR1 and CDR2 are SGHAT and FQNNGV. DNA for the CDR3: TGTGCCAGCTCAAAAACGGACGGGGGAACCTACGAGCAGTACTTC. The encoded protein is CASSKTDGGTYEQYF. Full variable domain (rest looked up from reference TRBV11-2 and TRBJ2-7): EAGVAQSPRYKIIEKRQSVAFWCNPISGHATLYWYQQILGQGPKLLIQFQNNGVVDDSQLPKDRFSAERLKGVDSTLKIQPAKLEDSAVYLCASSKTDGGTYEQYFGPGTRLTVT.

The chain joins TRBV2 to TRBJ1-2; 7 bases align to TRBD1. Germline trimming cut 5 bases from V and 4 bases from J; bases unmatched to any gene: 10. There are 15 residues in the CDR3. Germline CDR1 reads SNHLY; CDR2 reads FYNNEI. The CDR3: CASSPTGIGAYGYTF. The CDR3 DNA reads as TGTGCCAGCAGTCCGACAGGGATTGGGGCCTATGGCTACACCTTC.

This sequence joins TRBV27 and TRBJ2-7; 7 nucleotides align to TRBD1. CDR1 is MNHEY and CDR2 is SMNVEV in the germline V gene (reference sequence). With V trimmed by 5 bases and J by 4 bases, 14 bases remained unmatched. The CDR3 sequence is 16 residues long. Here the CDR3 DNA reads TGTGCCAGCAGTCCCGAGACAGGGCTCCCCTTTTACGAGCAGTACTTC. Encoded protein: CASSPETGLPFYEQYF.

CDR3: CASSGLDGEQYF. Here the CDR3 DNA reads TGTGCCAGCAGTGGACTAGACGGGGAGCAGTACTTC. This sequence joins TRBV2 and TRBJ2-7; a weak D match, TRBD2 (6 bases). Per the germline V gene, CDR1 is SNHLY and CDR2 is FYNNEI. This CDR3 comprises 12 residues. Trimming took 4 bases from V and 7 from J, leaving 11 bases between them.

This clone occurred a few times. The chain combines TRBV25-1 with TRBJ1-2; 7 nucleotides line up with TRBD1. CDR3 length: 11 residues. V shed 4 bases and J 8 bases; nucleotides not matched to a gene: 1. The V gene's germline CDR1 is MGHDK and CDR2 SYGVNS. The CDR3 sequence is CASSAGGGYTF. The CDR3 bases are TGTGCCAGCAGTGCAGGGGGAGGCTACACCTTC.

The chain combines TRBV5-4 with TRBJ2-5; D remains unclear. Trimming left V 3 bases short and J 9 bases short, with 12 bases between. The length of the CDR3 is 12 residues. The germline gives CDR1 SGHNT, CDR2 YYREEE (reference sequence). The CDR3 loop is CASSYPAEPQYF. The CDR3 DNA reads TGTGCCAGCAGCTACCCCGCCGAGCCCCAGTACTTC.

V and J are TRBV10-3 and TRBJ1-2; D is unclear. The V end was cut by 3 bases, the J end by 2 bases, with 7 bases between. The CDR3 sequence is 13 residues long. Germline V gene sequence: CDR1 ENHRY, CDR2 SYGVKD. The CDR3 protein is CAISDDTNYGYTF. CDR3 nucleotides: TGTGCCATCAGTGATGACACCAACTATGGCTACACCTTC.

The CDR3 DNA is TGTGCCAGCAGCGAGGACAGGGACTATGGCTACACCTTC. Protein: CASSEDRDYGYTF. The chain links TRBV7-2 to TRBJ1-2; TRBD1 matches at 8 bases. CDR1 SGHTA and CDR2 FQGNSA come from the germline V gene. V lost 5 bases and J lost 3; bases outside the gene matches: 2. The CDR3 length is 13 residues.

The V and J genes are TRBV19 and TRBJ2-6; D may be TRBD2 (5 bases). Germline values: CDR1 LNHDA, CDR2 SQIVND (reference sequence). This CDR3 is 17 amino acids long. Trimming pared 10 bases from V and 4 bases from J, leaving 23 bases between. The CDR3 sequence: CATQLVAGRRGANVLTF. CDR3 coding DNA: TGTGCCACACAGCTGGTAGCCGGTCGGAGGGGGGCCAACGTCCTGACTTTC.

The chain links TRBV5-1 to TRBJ2-5; TRBD1 might be the D (5 bases). The CDR3 is made up of 14 amino acids. With 4 bases removed from V and 1 base from J, the gap between germline ends came to 11 bases. From germline, CDR1 is SGHRS and CDR2 YFSETQ. Here the CDR3 reads CASSPRGAQETQYF. CDR3 bases: TGCGCCAGCAGCCCGCGTGGGGCCCAAGAGACCCAGTACTTC. Looking up the rest from reference TRBV5-1 and TRBJ2-5 gives the full variable domain: KAGVTQTPRYLIKTRGQQVTLSCSPISGHRSVSWYQQTPGQGLQFLFEYFSETQRNKGNFPGRFSGRQFSNSRSEMNVSTLELGDSALYLCASSPRGAQETQYFGPGTRLLVL.

This chain uses TRBV4-2 with TRBJ1-2; unclear D gene. Trimming removed 1 base at V and 8 bases at J, with 8 bases between. CDR1 LGHNA and CDR2 YNFKEQ come from the germline V gene. The CDR3 spans 12 residues. This CDR3 reads CASSQGGCGYTF. In DNA form, the CDR3 reads TGTGCCAGCAGCCAAGGAGGTTGCGGCTACACCTTC.

The sample holds one count of this clone. This specimen includes other DNA sequences encoding the same CDR3. The V call is TRBV18, the J call TRBJ1-4; 7 bases fit TRBD1. The germline gives CDR1 KGHSH, CDR2 LQKENI. Unmatched junction bases numbered 1, after V lost 2 bases and J lost 4 bases. The CDR3 covers 14 residues. CDR3 region: CASSPRDSNEKLFF. The CDR3 nucleotides read TGTGCCAGCTCACCAAGGGACAGTAATGAAAAACTGTTTTTT.

The chain couples TRBV30 to TRBJ2-7, with 11 bases matching TRBD2. This CDR3 comprises 16 residues. V lost 3 bases and J lost 3; bases outside the gene matches: 10. Germline CDR1 is GTSNPN and CDR2 is SVGIG (reference sequence). In DNA form, the CDR3 reads TGTGCCTGGAGCCTCCCGCGGGGGACTAGCGGCTACGAGCAGTACTTC. Amino acids: CAWSLPRGTSGYEQYF.

The chain is built from TRBV7-2 and TRBJ2-7; D is unresolved. The CDR3 sequence is 13 residues long. Germline V gene sequence: CDR1 SGHTA, CDR2 FQGNSA. The germline V and J ends were trimmed by 1 base and 7 bases, with 11 bases remaining between them. The CDR3 coding sequence is TGTGCCAGCAGCTTAGTCATGGCAGGAGAGCAGTACTTC. The encoded protein is CASSLVMAGEQYF.

The rearrangement uses TRBV9 and TRBJ2-3; possible D gene TRBD2, 6 bases. Trimming shortened V by 4 bases and J by 0 bases, and 12 bases separated the two germline ends. The CDR3 has 15 residues. Germline V CDR1 and CDR2: SGDLS, YYNGEE. CDR3 sequence: CASSPRGTSTDTQYF. The CDR3, as DNA: TGTGCCAGCAGCCCCCGAGGGACTAGCACAGATACGCAGTATTTT.